This T cell receptor (beta chain) was identified during a study of cytomegalovirus exposure and HLA in healthy donors. Overall study findings and caveats: A later analysis linked a missense DCLRE1C variant to TCR beta V- and J-gene trimming. In vitro assays verified that three CMV-associated chains recognized CMV antigens specifically.

Donors showed nominal health when sampled, although they likely had unrecorded immune exposures. Both 60 Vbeta primers and 13 Jbeta primers went into the PCR. TCRdb's table, derived via immunoSEQ multiplex PCR, lists solely in-frame clones and lacks some. The profile shows approximately 140,000 clones, about 60% of them singletons. This CDR3 is built from 14 residues. From germline, CDR1 is SGHRS and CDR2 YFSETQ. Trimming removed 1 base at V and 9 bases at J, with 14 bases between. As concerns this clone: Its cognate antigen is unknown.

The J gene is TRBJ2-1, the V gene TRBV5-1, with no clear D. This TCR was recovered from an older woman in good health and CMV-seropositive. The sequenced sample was PBMCs. CDR3 region: CASSLFRESGEQFF. The CDR3 DNA reads TGCGCCAGCAGCTTGTTTCGAGAATCCGGTGAGCAGTTCTTC.